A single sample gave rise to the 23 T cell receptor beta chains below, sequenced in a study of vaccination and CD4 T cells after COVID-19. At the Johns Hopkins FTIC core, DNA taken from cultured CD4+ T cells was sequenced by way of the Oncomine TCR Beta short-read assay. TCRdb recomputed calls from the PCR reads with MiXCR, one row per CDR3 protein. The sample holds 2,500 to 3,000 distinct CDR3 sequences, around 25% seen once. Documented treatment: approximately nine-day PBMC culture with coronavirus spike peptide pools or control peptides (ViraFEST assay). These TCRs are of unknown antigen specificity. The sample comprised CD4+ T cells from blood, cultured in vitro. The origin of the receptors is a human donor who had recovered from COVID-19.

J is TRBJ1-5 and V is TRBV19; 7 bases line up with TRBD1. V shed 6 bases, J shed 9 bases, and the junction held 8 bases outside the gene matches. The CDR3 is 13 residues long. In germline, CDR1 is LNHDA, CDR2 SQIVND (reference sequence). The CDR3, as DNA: TGTGCCAGTAGCCCTCCGGACAGGCGGCCCCAGCATTTT. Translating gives CASSPPDRRPQHF.

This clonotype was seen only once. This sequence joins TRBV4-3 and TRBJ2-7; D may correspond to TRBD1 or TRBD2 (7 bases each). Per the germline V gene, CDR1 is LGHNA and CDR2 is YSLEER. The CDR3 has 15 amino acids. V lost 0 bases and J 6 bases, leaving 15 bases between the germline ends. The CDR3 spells CASSQEAGGGSEQYF. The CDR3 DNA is TGCGCCAGCAGCCAAGAGGCAGGGGGGGGAAGCGAGCAGTACTTC.

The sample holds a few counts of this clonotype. CDR3 in amino acids: CASSLDIDNEQFF. In nucleotides, the CDR3 is TGTGCCAGCAGCTTGGACATAGACAATGAGCAGTTCTTC. This chain joins TRBV7-2 and TRBJ2-1, with a possible D match to TRBD1 (5 bases). Trimming took off 3 bases at V and 5 bases at J, with 8 bases between the two ends. Germline CDR1 is SGHTA and CDR2 is FQGNSA. The CDR3 spans 13 residues.

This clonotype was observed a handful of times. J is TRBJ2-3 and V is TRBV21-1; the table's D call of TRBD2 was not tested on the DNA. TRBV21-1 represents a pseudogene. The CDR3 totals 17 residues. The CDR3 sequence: CASSKATREGRTDTQYF. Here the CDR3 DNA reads TGTGCCAGCAGCAAAGCCACGCGGGAGGGCCGGACAGATACGCAGTATTTT.

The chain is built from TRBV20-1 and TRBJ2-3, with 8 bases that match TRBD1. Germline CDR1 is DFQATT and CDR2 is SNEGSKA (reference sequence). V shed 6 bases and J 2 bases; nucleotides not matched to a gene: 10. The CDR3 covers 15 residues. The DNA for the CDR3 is TGCAGTGCCGGACTGGGGACAGGATCCACAGATACGCAGTATTTT. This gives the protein CSAGLGTGSTDTQYF.

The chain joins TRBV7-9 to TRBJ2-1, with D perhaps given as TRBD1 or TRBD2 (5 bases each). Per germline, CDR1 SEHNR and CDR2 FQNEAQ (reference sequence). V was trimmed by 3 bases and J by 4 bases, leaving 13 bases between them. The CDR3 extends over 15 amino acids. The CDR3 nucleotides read TGTGCCAGCAGCTTCCAAGGGGAGAATTACAATGAGCAGTTCTTC. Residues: CASSFQGENYNEQFF.

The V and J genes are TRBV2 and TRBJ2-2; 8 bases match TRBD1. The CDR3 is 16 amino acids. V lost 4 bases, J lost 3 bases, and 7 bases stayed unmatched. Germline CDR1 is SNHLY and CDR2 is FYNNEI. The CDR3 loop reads CASSVTTGVDTGELFF. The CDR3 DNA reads TGTGCCAGCAGTGTGACGACAGGGGTGGACACCGGGGAGCTGTTTTTT.

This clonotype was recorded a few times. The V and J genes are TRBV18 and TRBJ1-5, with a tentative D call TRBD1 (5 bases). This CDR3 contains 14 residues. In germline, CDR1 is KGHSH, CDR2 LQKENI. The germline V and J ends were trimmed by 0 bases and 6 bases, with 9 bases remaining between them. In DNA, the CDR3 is TGTGCCAGCTCACCACCTCCGGGGACTCAGCCCCAGCATTTT. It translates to CASSPPPGTQPQHF.

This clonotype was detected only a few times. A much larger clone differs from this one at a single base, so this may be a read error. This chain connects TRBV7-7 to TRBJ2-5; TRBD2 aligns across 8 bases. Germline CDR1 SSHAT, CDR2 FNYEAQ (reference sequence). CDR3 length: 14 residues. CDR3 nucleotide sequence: TGTGCTGGCAGCTTTGCCGGGGGGGCCGGGACCCAGTACTTC. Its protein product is CAGSFAGGAGTQYF.

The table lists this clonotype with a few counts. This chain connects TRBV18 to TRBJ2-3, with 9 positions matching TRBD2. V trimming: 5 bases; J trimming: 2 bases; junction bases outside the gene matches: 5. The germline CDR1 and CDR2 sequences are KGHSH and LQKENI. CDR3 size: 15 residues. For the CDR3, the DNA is TGTGCCAGCTCATCCCCGGGACTAGCCACAGATACGCAGTATTTT. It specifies CASSSPGLATDTQYF.

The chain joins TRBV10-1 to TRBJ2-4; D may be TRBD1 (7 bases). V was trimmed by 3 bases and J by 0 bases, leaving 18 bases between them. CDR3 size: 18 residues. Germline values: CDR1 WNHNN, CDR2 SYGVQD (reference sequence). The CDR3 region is CASSDRQGDSLAKNIQYF. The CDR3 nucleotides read TGCGCCAGCAGTGATCGGCAGGGGGACTCCCTAGCCAAAAACATTCAGTACTTC.

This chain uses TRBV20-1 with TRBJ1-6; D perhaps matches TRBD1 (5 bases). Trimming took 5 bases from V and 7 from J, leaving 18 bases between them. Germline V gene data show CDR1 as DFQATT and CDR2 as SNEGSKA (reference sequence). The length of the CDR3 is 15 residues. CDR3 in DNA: TGCAGTGCTGTACGGACTGGGACGACAAATTCACCCCTCCACTTT. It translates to CSAVRTGTTNSPLHF.

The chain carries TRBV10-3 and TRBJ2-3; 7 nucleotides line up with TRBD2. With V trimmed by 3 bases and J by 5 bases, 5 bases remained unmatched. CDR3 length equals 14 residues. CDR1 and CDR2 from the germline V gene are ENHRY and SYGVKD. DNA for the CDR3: TGTGCCATCAGTGATGGACTAGGGGTAGATACGCAGTATTTT. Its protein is CAISDGLGVDTQYF.

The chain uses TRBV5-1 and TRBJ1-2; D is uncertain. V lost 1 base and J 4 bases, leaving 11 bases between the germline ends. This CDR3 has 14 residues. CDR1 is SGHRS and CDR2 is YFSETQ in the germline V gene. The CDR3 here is CASSLMQTLYGYTF. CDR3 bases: TGCGCCAGCAGCTTGATGCAAACCCTCTATGGCTACACCTTC.

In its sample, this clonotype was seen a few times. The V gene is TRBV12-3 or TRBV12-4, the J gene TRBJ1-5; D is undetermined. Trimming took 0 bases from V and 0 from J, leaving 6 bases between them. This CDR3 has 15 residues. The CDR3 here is CASSLALYSNQPQHF. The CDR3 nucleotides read TGTGCCAGCAGTTTAGCGCTATATAGCAATCAGCCCCAGCATTTT.

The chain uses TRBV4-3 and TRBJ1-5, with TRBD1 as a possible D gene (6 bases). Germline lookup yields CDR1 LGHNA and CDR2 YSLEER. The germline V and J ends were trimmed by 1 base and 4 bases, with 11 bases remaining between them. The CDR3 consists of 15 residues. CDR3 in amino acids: CASSQVRGANQPQHF. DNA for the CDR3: TGCGCCAGCAGCCAAGTTCGGGGGGCAAATCAGCCCCAGCATTTT.

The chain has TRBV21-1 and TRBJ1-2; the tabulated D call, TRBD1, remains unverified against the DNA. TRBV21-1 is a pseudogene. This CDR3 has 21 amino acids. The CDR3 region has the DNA TGTGCCAGCACCCCCCCGGGCCCACAGCCGTATGAGACCGATGCTAACTATGGCTACACCTTC. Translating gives CASTPPGPQPYETDANYGYTF.

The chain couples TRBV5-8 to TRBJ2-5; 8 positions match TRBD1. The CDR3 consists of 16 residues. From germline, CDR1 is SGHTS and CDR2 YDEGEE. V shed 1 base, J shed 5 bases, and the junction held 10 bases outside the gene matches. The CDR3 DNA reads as TGTGCCAGCAGCTTGAATCAGGGGGCAACACCGGAGACCCAGTACTTC. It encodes CASSLNQGATPETQYF. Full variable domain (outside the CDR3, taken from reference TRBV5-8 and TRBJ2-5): EAGVTQSPTHLIKTRGQQATLRCSPISGHTSVYWYQQALGLGLQFLLWYDEGEERNRGNFPPRFSGRQFPNYSSELNVNALELEDSALYLCASSLNQGATPETQYFGPGTRLLVL.

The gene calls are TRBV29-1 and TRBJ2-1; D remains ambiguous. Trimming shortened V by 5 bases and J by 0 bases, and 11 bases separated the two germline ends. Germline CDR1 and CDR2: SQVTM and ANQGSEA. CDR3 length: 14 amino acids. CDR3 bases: TGCAGCGTTACCCGGTCCAGCTCCTACAATGAGCAGTTCTTC. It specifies CSVTRSSSYNEQFF.

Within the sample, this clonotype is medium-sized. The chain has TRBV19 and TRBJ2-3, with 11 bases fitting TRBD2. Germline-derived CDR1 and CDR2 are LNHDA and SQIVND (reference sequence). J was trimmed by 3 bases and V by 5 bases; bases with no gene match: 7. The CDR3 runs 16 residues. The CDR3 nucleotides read TGTGCCAGTAGTGTTTATAGCGGGGGGGCGACAGATACGCAGTATTTT. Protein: CASSVYSGGATDTQYF.

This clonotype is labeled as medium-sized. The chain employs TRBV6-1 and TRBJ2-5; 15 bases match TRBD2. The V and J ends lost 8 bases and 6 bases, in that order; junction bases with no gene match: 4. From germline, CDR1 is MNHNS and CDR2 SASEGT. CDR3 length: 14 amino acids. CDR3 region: CASRTSGRDQTQYF. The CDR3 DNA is TGTGCCAGCCGGACTAGCGGGAGGGACCAGACCCAGTACTTC.

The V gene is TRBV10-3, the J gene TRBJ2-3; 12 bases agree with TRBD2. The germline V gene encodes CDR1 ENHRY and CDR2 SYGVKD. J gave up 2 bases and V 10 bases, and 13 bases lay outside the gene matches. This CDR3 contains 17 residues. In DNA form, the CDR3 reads TGTGCCACCGGACGAGCGACTAGCGGGGGAATCACAGATACGCAGTATTTT. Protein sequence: CATGRATSGGITDTQYF.

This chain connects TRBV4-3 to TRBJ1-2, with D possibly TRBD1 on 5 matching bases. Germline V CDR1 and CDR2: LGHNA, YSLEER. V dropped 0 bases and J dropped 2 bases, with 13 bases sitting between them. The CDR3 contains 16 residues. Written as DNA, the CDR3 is TGCGCCAGCAGCCAAGACTTTAAAGGGGACAACTATGGCTACACCTTC. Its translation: CASSQDFKGDNYGYTF.